This T cell receptor beta chain stems from a study of cytomegalovirus exposure and HLA in healthy donors (TCRdb year 2017). Looking at the study overall: An earlier analysis of 587 of the donors reported roughly 300 Gb of sequence data and approximately 110 million unique TCR beta sequences from 150 million to 200 million T cells. An early release that covered fewer than 750 HLA-typed donors contained approximately 290 gigabases of sequencing data and 70 million to 100 million unique TCR sequences. Of the 350 to 400 genotyped donors, approximately 83% fell in the genetic ancestry cluster associated with self-reported Caucasian donors. The aim of the study was to test whether cataloging public T cell receptors could identify signatures of past pathogen exposure. The study used immunosequencing to profile the T cell repertoires of approximately 640 subjects and linked those repertoires to cytomegalovirus serostatus. In addition to the first cohort of hundreds of subjects, a separate validation cohort of approximately 130 different subjects was used. To predict cytomegalovirus infection status, the study brought together high-throughput TCR immunosequencing, statistical association of individual TCRs with disease status, and machine learning. To study patterns of TCR occurrence, a later analysis re-analyzed previously published TCR beta repertoires from around 660 donors and added high-resolution HLA genotyping. The later analysis used no new phenotypic data to find candidate immune exposures, relying instead on TCR beta sequences and their occurrence across donors. In an earlier analysis of 500 to 650 of the donors, high-throughput TCR beta sequencing was used to judge whether each TCR beta V gene segment behaved as functional or pseudogenic. Donor age, sex, ethnicity and CMV serostatus were compiled alongside the repertoire data. In a later genetic analysis, genome-wide SNP genotypes for about three fifths of the roughly 670 donors were used, and that subset was treated as a discovery cohort. Every repertoire in the discovery cohort had been generated on one and the same sequencing platform. HLA typing included class I and class II loci at four-digit resolution. The number of donors typed differed by locus, with 629-630 for A, B, C, DRB1 and DQB1, approximately 500 for DQA1, 600 to 610 for DPA1, and over 400 for DPB1. Because of strong linkage in the cohort, roughly five DR-DQ haplotypes were treated as single units for association and clustering. On average, 235,054 unique TCR beta nucleotide sequences were sequenced per donor among some 420 genotyped donors of the cohort, with about 17% of those sequences being non-productive. What the authors observed across the whole study: Sequencing depth was assumed to be roughly uniform across donors in the presence/absence analyses, though that assumption may not hold. For the cohort, immune exposure information was limited to CMV serostatus. Assigning TCR associations to individual alleles was difficult when HLA alleles, especially DR and DQ, strongly co-occurred. The sequencing pipeline was judged likely to have produced a cluster of highly shared sequence variants as a technical artifact. This cohort had only TCR beta chains sequenced, and the lack of alpha or paired-chain data limited which features could be detected. An association between a missense DCLRE1C variant and V-gene and J-gene trimming of TCR beta chains was found in a later genetic analysis and replicated in an independent cohort. A later analysis found that HLA-associated TCR beta chains were more clonally expanded and had lower generation probabilities than equally common non-associated chains. According to a later analysis, TCR association rates differed among HLA loci, with DRB1 alleles showing the most associated TCRs and HLA-C alleles showing the fewest. In a later analysis, several top co-occurrence clusters were reported to appear linked to parvovirus B19, influenza, CMV and Epstein-Barr virus. A further reported finding was that TCR beta sequences accurately predicted the HLA-A and HLA-B alleles for most subjects in the first cohort. A few of the identified cytomegalovirus-associated TCR beta chains were confirmed in vitro to be specific for cytomegalovirus antigens. The authors suggested that the approach could potentially be generalized to other disease states and immunological phenotypes. An earlier analysis of approximately 540 of the donors showed that most TCR beta V segments appeared in productive rearrangements either about 87% or about 30% of the time, which broadly matched IMGT annotations. HLA typing was unavailable for some donors at each locus, so association tests used only the typed subset. Specific HLA alleles were associated with 15,000 to 20,000 TCR beta sequences at a false discovery rate of 0.05 in a later analysis. Linkage disequilibrium might explain the correlated functional status among segregating V segments, but an unknown experimental factor could not be ruled out. The study gave a list of 150 to 200 TCR beta chains associated with cytomegalovirus. According to a later genetic analysis, donors in an Asian-associated ancestry cluster had fewer N-insertions in productive TCRs than the approximately 670-donor mean. Because counts were too low, about 15 rarely observed V segments, including chromosome 9 orphons, were left out of the earlier analysis of approximately 500 of the donors. According to a later analysis, most CMV-associated TCR beta chains appeared to be HLA-restricted, and the HLA associations seemed to be driven largely by CMV exposure. Some IMGT-functional V segments, including TRBV6-2 and TRBV6-3, could not be told apart with the 87-base-pair reads, so those segments were excluded. Most TCR sequences were observed very rarely across donors, whereas some public TCRs were present in many individuals. The classifier was reported to diagnose cytomegalovirus status with high specificity and sensitivity in both the original and validation cohorts.

Notes on this clone: Its antigen is currently not known. No base quality information exists; no much larger clone differs at one position.

The cohort was made up of about 610 healthy bone marrow donors. At the time of sampling, all cohort members were nominally healthy, though unrecorded immune exposures were likely present. The donor was CMV seronegative and was included in the group of approximately 350 seronegative cohort members. Every donor gave a peripheral blood sample, and the peripheral blood mononuclear cells from that sample were used for TCR beta sequencing. Genomic DNA was extracted from the blood cell samples with the Qiagen DNeasy Blood Extraction Kit. CDR1 and CDR2 were assigned from the germline V gene as LGHNA and YNFKEQ. V trim: 4 bases; J trim: 3 bases; unmatched bases: 8. Including the terminal cysteine and phenylalanine, the CDR3 comprises 17 residues. Just CDR3 DNA is preserved here, 51 bases in frame from base 1. Library preparation was by the immunoSEQ multiplex PCR assay. The multiplex PCR relied on a mix of 60 forward primers for TCR Vbeta segments and 13 reverse primers for TCR Jbeta segments. Amplification of the CDR3 region of rearranged TCR beta genes was performed with a multiplex PCR assay on genomic DNA. The Illumina HiSeq System was used to sequence the amplified TCR beta libraries as 87-base-pair reads. On the authors' methods: Across the 500 to 700 repertoires, a later analysis counted 60 million to 90 million unique TCR beta chains, around 11 million of which were shared by at least two donors. To remove PCR and sequencing errors, raw reads were error-corrected and collapsed into unique sequences using a nearest-neighbor algorithm that merged closely related sequences. Alignment of CDR3 sequences to IMGT reference sequences was used to assign V, D and J gene segments. Each retained sequence needed at least a six-nucleotide match to both a V gene segment and a J gene segment. A rearrangement counted as productive if the CDR3 had no stop codons and remained in frame with V and J, and every other rearrangement counted as non-productive. CDR3 was defined by IMGT convention, running from the second conserved V-encoded cysteine to the conserved J-encoded phenylalanine. The earlier analysis of fewer than 700 of the donors excluded sequences that lacked an unambiguous match to a single V gene segment. An earlier analysis of a few hundred of the donors called V segments functional above 56.7% productive rearrangements and segregating when the between-donor standard deviation exceeded 5%. To diagnose cytomegalovirus status from the catalog of TCR beta chain sequences, a statistical classification framework was built. V and J gene assignment, in a later analysis, came from comparing TCR nucleotide sequences with IMGT/GENE-DB human TR gene sequences. A later analysis assigned CDR3 sequences and most-parsimonious VDJ recombination scenarios with the TCRdist pipeline. In a later analysis, every TCR beta chain was defined by the combination of its CDR3 amino acid sequence and its V-gene family, and reads without a unique V-gene family were dropped. In a later analysis, some 600 highly shared, low-generation-probability nucleotide sequences were removed to address suspected cross-contamination and a sequencing artifact. A later analysis calculated a clonal expansion index for each public chain from normalized within-repertoire ranks of inferred template counts. A later analysis computed generation probabilities with a VDJ recombination model fitted to out-of-frame rearrangements, and checked the results against IGoR. In a later analysis, hypergeometric tests were used to score TCR-TCR, TCR-HLA and TCR-CMV co-occurrence, with a repertoire-size bias correction applied to TCR pairs. False discovery rates were estimated in a later analysis by permuting HLA or CMV assignments 20 times. In a later analysis, co-occurring TCRs were grouped with DBSCAN, and TCRdist sequence similarity was added when clustering was performed within HLA-allele-positive subsets. Co-occurrence clustering excluded repertoires with fewer than 30,000 or more than 120,000 public chains, plus five with anomalous nucleotide sharing. TCRdb took over this immuneACCESS table, retaining in-frame rearrangements with V and J assigned. Such tables are incomplete; in checked studies, under half of the missing clones stem from an unresolved V gene, and the remainder is unexplained. That table gives V, J and clone size, and the DNA gave D and trimming. The sample records some 130,000 clones, roughly 88% of which are singletons. The ten largest clones capture over 1.5% of the sample.

What was sequenced was PBMCs. This clonotype was obtained from a boy younger than 18 in good health and CMV-seronegative. The chain links TRBV4-2 with TRBJ2-6, with 8 bases aligning to TRBD2. The base sequence is TGTGCCAGCAGCCCGCTGACTAGCGCCGGTGGGGCCAACGTCCTGACTTTC. Its coded protein is CASSPLTSAGGANVLTF.